This TCR beta chain was recorded in a study of early T cells in non-severe SARS-CoV-2 infection. Overall study: Sequencing of unsorted whole blood was done on bulk RNA, leaving chains unpaired.

General study results and limits: Matching results from VDJdb favored anti-spike CD8 responses, leaving private and CD4 specificities undetected.

Using its own MiXCR run on the 5' RACE reads, TCRdb lists one record per CDR3 protein. Of roughly 100,000 distinct CDR3 sequences listed, 13% are singletons. This clonotype was seen at least ten times. Antigen specificity is unknown. This TCR derives from an adult who was a healthcare worker with PCR-confirmed SARS-CoV-2 infection or an uninfected control (not recorded which). Source material: whole blood.

The CDR3: CSVWRKAGDTEAFF. Written as DNA, the CDR3 is TGCAGCGTCTGGAGGAAGGCAGGGGACACTGAAGCTTTCTTT. V gene TRBV29-1 combines with J gene TRBJ1-1; weak D call: TRBD1 (6 bases). Germline V gene sequence: CDR1 SQVTM, CDR2 ANQGSEA. The CDR3 is 14 amino acids. Trimming took 6 bases from V and 3 from J, leaving 17 bases between them.